The rows below give T cell receptor beta chains drawn from one sample of a study of beta chain features in type 1 diabetes. Here immunoSEQ multiplex PCR was the method, and the copy in TCRdb shows in-frame clones only, minus some. This repertoire shows about 640,000 clones, roughly 12% found once; its top ten account for more than 0.095%. The sample was naive CD4+ T cells from blood. The receptors derive from a man aged 25-45 years with type 1 diabetes. The CDR3 runs from the conserved cysteine through the conserved F or W. Fields, in order: clone size, D gene, V gene, J gene, CDR3 DNA, CDR3 protein. A D gene is named only where the DNA matches it firmly. Rows may omit the clone size; those that give it use once, few, many or a size class.

>few|TRBD2|TRBV9|TRBJ2-5
TGTGCCAGCAGCGCGGGACTACCAAACCAAGAGACCCAGTACTTC
CASSAGLPNQETQYF
>few|.|TRBV25-1|TRBJ2-1
TGTGCCAGCAGTGAATCAGTGGCTGGCGGTTGGAATGAGCAGTTCTTC
CASSESVAGGWNEQFF
>.|.|TRBV5-1|TRBJ1-4
TGCGCCAGCAGCTTGAACGCGGGGAGAGAAAAACTGTTTTTT
CASSLNAGREKLFF
>.|TRBD1|TRBV29-1|TRBJ2-2
TGCAGCGCCCCAGGACAGGGAAGAGAGGGCACCGGGGAGCTGTTTTTT
CSAPGQGREGTGELFF
>.|.|TRBV5-1|TRBJ1-4
TGCGCCAGCACTCTCGACGGAAATAATGAAAAACTGTTTTTT
CASTLDGNNEKLFF
>.|.|TRBV9|TRBJ2-2
TGTGCCAGCAGCGTAGTCGGGGGCCAGAACACCGGGGAGCTGTTTTTT
CASSVVGGQNTGELFF
>.|.|TRBV2|TRBJ1-6
TGTGCCAGCAGCGAACAGGCCAACACCCTCCACTTT
CASSEQANTLHF
>few|TRBD1|TRBV27|TRBJ1-5
TGTGCCAGCAGTTTCCGGGACAGGGAGCCCCAGCATTTT
CASSFRDREPQHF
>few|TRBD2|TRBV5-6|TRBJ2-1
TGTGCCAGCAGATTGGAGTGGACTAGCGGTTACAATGAGCAGTTCTTC
CASRLEWTSGYNEQFF
>.|.|TRBV7-8|TRBJ2-1
TGTGCCAGCAGCCGCAACAATGAGCAGTTCTTC
CASSRNNEQFF
>few|.|TRBV11-2|TRBJ2-5
TGTGCCAGCAGCTTAGGGGAAGAGACCCAGTACTTC
CASSLGEETQYF
>few|.|TRBV29-1|TRBJ2-7
TGCAGCGTTGAAGTCCCGGGGCAGGGAGGCTACGAGCAGTACTTC
CSVEVPGQGGYEQYF
>.|TRBD1|TRBV5-1|TRBJ2-1
TGCGCCAGCAGCTTGGCGGACAGGGGGGAATACAATGAGCAGTTCTTC
CASSLADRGEYNEQFF
>few|TRBD1|TRBV19|TRBJ2-1
TGTGCCAGTAGCACGACAGGGCCCCTTTCATATGAGCAGTTCTTC
CASSTTGPLSYEQFF
>.|.|TRBV7-9|TRBJ2-7
TGTGCCAGCAGCTTAGATCGTGTGGCGGGTCTGAGCTACGAGCAGTACTTC
CASSLDRVAGLSYEQYF
>.|.|TRBV18|TRBJ1-2
TGTGCCAGCTCACCACCGTCGACGAACTATGGCTACACCTTC
CASSPPSTNYGYTF
>.|TRBD1|TRBV6-6|TRBJ2-1
TGTGCCAGCAGTCCGGGACAGGGCGGGGATGAGCAGTTCTTC
CASSPGQGGDEQFF
>.|.|TRBV19|TRBJ2-5
TGTGCCAGTAGTCATTGGGGAGAGACCCAGTACTTC
CASSHWGETQYF
>few|.|TRBV5-4|TRBJ2-7
TGTGCCAGCAGCTTGCAAGCCCTTGACTCCTACGAGCAGTACTTC
CASSLQALDSYEQYF
>.|TRBD2|TRBV4-2|TRBJ2-5
TGTGCCAGCAGCCAAACGGGGGGGCTAACGGGTGAGACCCAGTACTTC
CASSQTGGLTGETQYF
>.|.|TRBV2|TRBJ1-3
TGTGCCAGCAGACCCACACCCTCTGGAAACACCATATATTTT
CASRPTPSGNTIYF
>few|TRBD1|TRBV27|TRBJ2-7
TGTGCCAGCAGTCCCCTCTTCGGGCAGGGGGCGAAGAACGAGCAGTACTTC
CASSPLFGQGAKNEQYF
>few|.|TRBV10-3|TRBJ2-7
TGTGCCATCAGCCCCTCAAAAGGGACCTACGAGCAGTACTTC
CAISPSKGTYEQYF
>.|TRBD1|TRBV9|TRBJ1-2
TGTGCCAGCAGCGGAAACAGGGGTTCTGGCTACACCTTC
CASSGNRGSGYTF
>.|TRBD2|TRBV11-2|TRBJ2-5
TGTGCCAGCAGCTCGCTGGTAGCGGGGGCGGAGACCCAGTACTTC
CASSSLVAGAETQYF
>.|.|TRBV9|TRBJ2-2
TGTGCCAGCAGTGGGCGGGCCGGGGAGCTGTTTTTT
CASSGRAGELFF
>few|.|TRBV15|TRBJ2-3
TGTGCCACCAGCAGAGATGCGCCGGGGCAGCTCACAGATACGCAGTATTTT
CATSRDAPGQLTDTQYF
>.|.|TRBV10-3|TRBJ2-2
TGTGCCATCAGGCAGGGGGGCACCGGGGAGCTGTTTTTT
CAIRQGGTGELFF
>.|TRBD1|TRBV5-1|TRBJ2-5
TGCGCCAGCAGCTTGCAGGGGGTTCGCGAGACCCAGTACTTC
CASSLQGVRETQYF
>few|TRBD2|TRBV9|TRBJ2-7
TGTGCCAGCAGCTTCGGACTAGAGAAGCTCGAGCAGTACTTC
CASSFGLEKLEQYF
>.|TRBD2|TRBV18|TRBJ2-1
TGTGCCAGCTCACCACTTACTTCTGGACTAGCGGGGGGGTACAATGAGCAGTTCTTC
CASSPLTSGLAGGYNEQFF
>.|.|TRBV11-2|TRBJ2-3
TGTGCCAGCAGCTTAGCACCCACAGATACGCAGTATTTT
CASSLAPTDTQYF